A selection of T cell receptor beta chains follows, all from one sample in a study of blood T cells in healthy people across ages. TCRdb re-derived calls from the 5' RACE reads in MiXCR, one entry per CDR3 protein. The sample holds under 750,000 distinct CDR3 sequences; more than 45% are singletons and the top ten take around 23%. The sequencing sample was made of blood. The receptors derive from a man older than 75 in good health. Each CDR3 is given with its conserved first and last residue. D genes are given only for firm matches. Some rows mark clone size as missing; the rest say once, few, many or name a class of expanded clone.

J: TRBJ2-5; size: .; V: TRBV20-1; D: .; CDR3: CSARTTKAGETQYF; DNA: TGCAGTGCTAGGACAACAAAGGCCGGGGAGACCCAGTACTTC
J: TRBJ2-1; size: .; V: TRBV20-1; D: .; CDR3: CSARDLSASYNEQFF; DNA: TGCAGTGCTAGAGATCTGAGCGCCTCCTACAATGAGCAGTTCTTC
J: TRBJ2-5; size: few; V: TRBV27; D: .; CDR3: CASSLVQGWQRNQETQYF; DNA: TGTGCCAGCAGTTTAGTGCAGGGGTGGCAGCGGAACCAAGAGACCCAGTACTTC
J: TRBJ1-1; size: .; V: TRBV7-8; D: .; CDR3: CASSFPSQGTEAFF; DNA: TGTGCCAGCAGCTTCCCGTCCCAGGGCACTGAAGCTTTCTTT
J: TRBJ2-1; size: .; V: TRBV6-6; D: .; CDR3: CASSVLGQSNKQFF; DNA: TGTGCCAGCAGTGTCTTAGGACAGTCCAATAAGCAGTTCTTC
J: TRBJ2-1; size: .; V: TRBV11-2; D: .; CDR3: CASSQGRSWEQFF; DNA: TGTGCCAGCAGCCAGGGTCGATCATGGGAGCAGTTCTTC
J: TRBJ2-3; size: few; V: TRBV6-5; D: TRBD2; CDR3: CASKISGSGTDTQYF; DNA: TGTGCCAGCAAAATTAGCGGGAGCGGAACAGATACGCAGTATTTT
J: TRBJ2-5; size: .; V: TRBV28; D: TRBD2; CDR3: CSSASASGGQETQYF; DNA: TGCTCCTCTGCTTCAGCTAGCGGGGGACAAGAGACCCAGTACTTC
J: TRBJ2-7; size: .; V: TRBV20-1; D: TRBD2; CDR3: CSAPSGIPSYEQYF; DNA: TGCAGTGCTCCGAGCGGGATTCCTTCCTACGAGCAGTACTTC
J: TRBJ2-5; size: .; V: TRBV20-1; D: .; CDR3: CSASPGTGLETQYF; DNA: TGCAGTGCTAGCCCCGGGACTGGGCTCGAGACCCAGTACTTC
J: TRBJ1-2; size: .; V: TRBV3-1; D: TRBD1; CDR3: CASSQYRGYGYTF; DNA: TGTGCCAGCAGCCAATACAGGGGTTATGGCTACACCTTC
J: TRBJ2-2; size: .; V: TRBV7-3; D: .; CDR3: CASSLRHRIRTGENTGELFF; DNA: TGTGCCAGCAGCTTAAGGCATCGGATCAGGACTGGGGAGAACACCGGGGAGCTGTTTTTT
J: TRBJ1-4; size: .; V: TRBV4-1; D: TRBD1; CDR3: CASSQARTGGNEKLFF; DNA: TGCGCCAGCAGCCAGGCAAGGACAGGGGGGAACGAAAAACTGTTTTTT
J: TRBJ2-1; size: .; V: TRBV2; D: .; CDR3: CASSVDYNEQFF; DNA: TGTGCCAGCAGTGTGGACTACAATGAGCAGTTCTTC
J: TRBJ2-3; size: few; V: TRBV12-3/TRBV12-4; D: .; CDR3: CASSFAPGSTDTQYF; DNA: TGTGCCAGCAGTTTCGCCCCGGGATCCACAGATACGCAGTATTTT
J: TRBJ2-3; size: few; V: TRBV20-1; D: .; CDR3: CSARDGGQSRDSQYF; DNA: TGCAGTGCTAGAGATGGAGGACAGTCTCGTGATTCGCAGTATTTT
J: TRBJ1-4; size: once; V: TRBV20-1; D: .; CDR3: CSALDATNEKLFF; DNA: TGCAGTGCCCTGGATGCAACTAATGAAAAACTGTTTTTT
J: TRBJ2-5; size: few; V: TRBV6-6; D: .; CDR3: CASISGAQGETQYF; DNA: TGTGCCAGCATCAGCGGGGCTCAGGGGGAGACCCAGTACTTC
J: TRBJ2-1; size: .; V: TRBV15; D: TRBD1; CDR3: CATSRGQGSPHGETQFF; DNA: TGTGCCACCAGCAGGGGACAGGGGTCACCTCATGGGGAGACCCAGTTCTTC
J: TRBJ2-7; size: .; V: TRBV20-1; D: .; CDR3: CSATAKATYEQYF; DNA: TGCAGTGCTACCGCTAAAGCGACCTACGAGCAGTACTTC
J: TRBJ2-2; size: .; V: TRBV12-3/TRBV12-4; D: TRBD1; CDR3: CASGTDNTGELFF; DNA: TGTGCCAGCGGGACAGACAACACCGGGGAGCTGTTTTTT
J: TRBJ2-3; size: .; V: TRBV4-3; D: .; CDR3: CASSQERRELDTQYF; DNA: TGCGCCAGCAGCCAAGAACGGCGGGAATTAGATACGCAGTATTTT
J: TRBJ2-7; size: many; V: TRBV28; D: .; CDR3: CASRRSYEQYF; DNA: TGTGCCAGCAGACGGTCCTACGAGCAGTACTTC
J: TRBJ1-2; size: few; V: TRBV5-1; D: .; CDR3: CASSLGGVYGYTF; DNA: TGCGCCAGCAGCTTGGGTGGGGTCTATGGCTACACCTTC
J: TRBJ2-3; size: .; V: TRBV7-9; D: .; CDR3: CASSFKPLEDTQYF; DNA: TGTGCCAGCAGCTTCAAACCCCTTGAGGATACGCAGTATTTT
J: TRBJ1-2; size: .; V: TRBV7-2; D: TRBD1; CDR3: CASSLYLTGKNGYTF; DNA: TGTGCCAGCAGCCTTTACTTGACAGGGAAGAATGGCTACACCTTC
J: TRBJ2-1; size: few; V: TRBV7-6; D: TRBD2; CDR3: CASSLVASGSVDNEQFF; DNA: TGTGCCAGCAGCTTAGTGGCTAGCGGGAGCGTGGACAATGAGCAGTTCTTC
J: TRBJ1-4; size: .; V: TRBV4-1; D: .; CDR3: CASSPFGEKLFF; DNA: TGCGCCAGCAGCCCGTTCGGGGAAAAACTGTTTTTT
J: TRBJ2-7; size: .; V: TRBV20-1; D: .; CDR3: CSASRTPTYEQYF; DNA: TGCAGTGCCTCGAGGACCCCCACCTACGAGCAGTACTTC
J: TRBJ1-1; size: .; V: TRBV7-9; D: .; CDR3: CASSSTESLTEACF; DNA: TGTGCCAGCAGCTCGACAGAAAGCCTCACTGAAGCTTGCTTT
J: TRBJ1-5; size: .; V: TRBV21-1; D: .; CDR3: CASSLGTEGNQPQHF; DNA: TGTGCCAGCAGCCTGGGGACAGAAGGCAATCAGCCCCAGCATTTT
J: TRBJ2-7; size: .; V: TRBV6-1; D: TRBD1; CDR3: CASSGTGSSPEQYF; DNA: TGTGCCAGCAGCGGGACAGGCTCTTCCCCCGAGCAGTACTTC
J: TRBJ1-1; size: .; V: TRBV6-6; D: .; CDR3: CAAGRAQVRAFF; DNA: TGTGCCGCGGGGAGGGCCCAAGTGCGGGCTTTCTTT
J: TRBJ1-2; size: once; V: TRBV7-9; D: .; CDR3: CASSQGPSDGYTF; DNA: TGTGCCAGCAGCCAGGGCCCCTCGGATGGCTACACCTTC
J: TRBJ2-3; size: few; V: TRBV7-9; D: TRBD1; CDR3: CASSRATGVGDTQYF; DNA: TGTGCCAGCAGCAGAGCGACAGGGGTTGGGGATACGCAGTATTTT